This TCR beta chain is drawn from a study of T-cell reconstitution after alpha-beta-depleted transplantation in children. This clonotype came up a few times. Researchers prepared the TCRbeta library using unique molecular identifiers, the study reports. One entry per CDR3 protein, called by TCRdb with MiXCR from the PCR reads. The sample records 490,000 or so distinct CDR3 sequences, approximately 12% being singletons. The CDR3 is 15 amino acids. V was clipped by 3 bases and J by 5 bases; unmatched bases: 8. The gene calls are TRBV12-3 or TRBV12-4 and TRBJ2-5, with TRBD1 matching over 8 bases. This receptor was identified in a human donor who donated a stem cell graft to a child with combined immunodeficiency. Sequenced here: PBMCs from the stem cell graft donor, sampled from the stem cell graft. The CDR3 region is CASSFGQGIRETQYF. CDR3 DNA: TGTGCCAGCAGTTTTGGACAGGGTATACGGGAGACCCAGTACTTC.